One T cell receptor (beta chain) is described in this entry. Its antigen is not known. Using immunoSEQ multiplex PCR, the repertoire was profiled, and TCRdb retains in-frame clones only, with some absent. The sample yields over 40,000 clones, 80% to 90% seen once. The record originates from a study of OX40 agonist ivuxolimab in advanced cancers. General observations from the study: Expanded clones tended on average to be more numerous among CD8+ T cells than CD4+.

Patients who had autoimmune disease history or got systemic immunosuppression were left out. This TCR was recovered from an adult with an advanced solid tumor such as melanoma, head and neck, liver or kidney cancer. Sequencing was performed on CD4+ or CD8+ T cells sorted from blood, taken in a trial of the OX40 agonist ivuxolimab.

CDR3 sequence: CASGLGDYEQYF. Written as DNA, the CDR3 is TGTGCTAGTGGTTTGGGGGACTACGAGCAGTACTTC. This sequence joins TRBV12-5 and TRBJ2-7; D unresolved. Trimming shortened V by 1 base and J by 3 bases, and 4 bases separated the two germline ends. This CDR3 has 12 residues. Germline lookup yields CDR1 LGHNT and CDR2 FRNRAP.